Listed below are T cell receptor beta chains from one sample, sequenced in a study of breast tumors, draining lymph nodes, adjacent tissues. MiXCR was run by TCRdb on the multiplex PCR reads, yielding one entry per CDR3 protein. This sample has roughly 19,000 distinct CDR3 sequences; about half occur once, and the top ten carry about 8.2%. Sequences were obtained from breast tumor tissue. The receptors here all came from a female donor with breast cancer. Some clones in this sample may be carry-over from other donors' samples. Both conserved end residues are trimmed from each CDR3.

length: 14; V: TRBV9; J: TRBJ2-5; CDR3: ASSVGGRGHLETQY
length: 12; V: TRBV12-5; J: TRBJ2-1; CDR3: ASGLTSGFVEQF
length: 16; V: TRBV28; J: TRBJ1-2; CDR3: ASSLWGQGSNRLVGYT
length: 14; V: TRBV6-5; J: TRBJ1-6; CDR3: ASSHSTGRRNSPLH
length: 14; V: TRBV5-1; J: TRBJ2-4; CDR3: ASSSGVSLAKNIQY
length: 11; V: TRBV24-1; J: TRBJ2-5; CDR3: ATSEVGIETQY
length: 10; V: TRBV28; J: TRBJ1-2; CDR3: ASSRGAYGYT
length: 11; V: TRBV7-2; J: TRBJ2-3; CDR3: ASSLVGTDTQY
length: 15; V: TRBV20-1; J: TRBJ2-3; CDR3: SATLSGRVPSTDTQY
length: 10; V: TRBV20-1; J: TRBJ2-3; CDR3: SAQSGTDTQY
length: 15; V: TRBV4-3; J: TRBJ2-1; CDR3: ASSQVPGQGVNNEQF
length: 12; V: TRBV5-4; J: TRBJ1-2; CDR3: ASSSRTENYGHT
length: 13; V: TRBV19; J: TRBJ2-1; CDR3: ASSQQGLSYNEQF
length: 16; V: TRBV27; J: TRBJ2-6; CDR3: ASSLGQGVSSGANVLT
length: 10; V: TRBV11-3; J: TRBJ2-3; CDR3: ASSFIRDTQY
length: 11; V: TRBV7-2; J: TRBJ2-1; CDR3: ASSVERLHSQF
length: 14; V: TRBV7-2; J: TRBJ2-7; CDR3: ASSLEASGRAWEQY
length: 15; V: TRBV6-5; J: TRBJ2-2; CDR3: ASSHSSARSGTGELF
length: 13; V: TRBV5-8; J: TRBJ2-2; CDR3: ASSPDSTNTGELF
length: 14; V: TRBV11-2; J: TRBJ2-7; CDR3: ASSTMPVPGAYEQY
length: 11; V: TRBV7-9; J: TRBJ2-7; CDR3: ASRTGTSYEQY
length: 13; V: TRBV20-1; J: TRBJ2-3; CDR3: SASPLAGGYNEQY
length: 13; V: TRBV7-2; J: TRBJ2-3; CDR3: ASSLAGAGADTQY
length: 12; V: TRBV4-1; J: TRBJ1-2; CDR3: ASSQDPDYYGYT
length: 15; V: TRBV10-3; J: TRBJ2-5; CDR3: AISEFSRTSDQETQY
length: 11; V: TRBV11-2; J: TRBJ2-2; CDR3: ASSLRGSGELF
length: 13; V: TRBV5-1; J: TRBJ1-4; CDR3: ASSLDGTGYEKLF